This TCR beta chain was identified during a study of blood T cell repertoires in COVID-19 (dated by TCRdb to 2019 to 2021). Context from the whole study: Collaborator samples came from the United States, Italy and Spain and covered acute and convalescent phases of COVID-19. The prospective study material was composed of cDNA or gDNA derived from T cells, B-cell-depleted T cells, or PBMCs. Subjects who had been exposed to COVID-19, were actively infected with it, or had recovered from it provided the deeply sampled blood TCRbeta repertoires that made up the dataset. A freely available public database, intended as a resource for researchers studying the immune response to SARS-CoV-2, is where the repertoires were released. Samples came from the ongoing ImmuneRACE study (first 160 participants) plus 1,254 subjects from 6 global collaborators. A de-identified subject ID, COVID-19 status, age in years and sex were almost always included in the sample metadata. Where available, HLA class I and class II types were obtained from metadata supplied by the sample provider rather than from assay-based typing.

Paper-wide results and their limitations: How much clinical and demographic metadata was included differed by source and by participant, and the metadata was provided uncurated.

Details on this clone: The target of this receptor is not known. Within one base of it there is no much larger clone, and no base qualities were kept.

The immunoSEQ Assay, a bias-controlled multiplex PCR, was used to amplify TCRbeta CDR3 regions from genomic DNA. In the paper's pipeline: The number of nucleated cells in each sample was estimated from the amplification of reference gene primers within the assay. To quantify the absolute abundance of each unique TCRbeta CDR3 rearrangement, sequence reads were collapsed and filtered. For each sample, productive Simpson clonality was calculated by taking the square root of Simpson's diversity index across productive rearrangements. TCRdb carries this immuneACCESS record with in-frame sequences only. Its versions omit some clonotypes, under half of them owing to an unresolved V gene in the studies checked, with the rest unexplained. From that table come the V and J calls and clone size; the DNA was used to work out D and trimming. This sample lists 270,000 or so clones; roughly 88% were detected once. The ten largest make up 2% to 2.5% of the sample.

In the prospective study, participants were about 18 to 100 years old, resided in about two dozen geographic areas of the United States, and were enrolled through a virtual design. In the prospective study, participants were assigned to cohorts based on the clinical history participants reported in a screening survey and a study questionnaire. Mobile phlebotomists in the prospective study collected whole blood, serum and a nasopharyngeal or oropharyngeal swab from every participant. Prospective study participants could optionally give additional blood draws and questionnaires over a roughly two-month period. Prospective study blood samples were shipped either frozen or at room temperature before DNA extraction. From the germline V gene, CDR1 is MGHRA and CDR2 is YSYEKL. V is shortened by 1 base, J by 10 bases, and the region joining them spans 19 bases. From its cysteine to its phenylalanine, the CDR3 spans 15 amino acids. The retained sequence is limited to the CDR3, 45 bases, with the frame set at the first base.

This chain joins TRBV4-1 to TRBJ1-1; TRBD1 could be the D gene, as 5 bases match. The origin of this receptor is a middle-aged woman with acute COVID-19. Sequenced: PBMCs or T cells enriched from blood (not recorded which). The CDR3 sequence is CASSQVGGTGLRAFF. The bases are TGCGCCAGCAGCCAAGTGGGGGGAACAGGCCTCCGAGCTTTCTTT.